This entry lists 27 T cell receptor beta chains sequenced from one sample in a study of brain T cells in children with intractable seizures. Libraries were prepared by immunoSEQ multiplex PCR; TCRdb keeps only in-frame clonotypes and omits some of them. The sample lists tens of thousands of clones, about 92% seen once, with 1.5% in the top ten. The specimen was peripheral blood, collected at surgery. The receptors here all came from a boy under three years old with tuberous sclerosis and intractable seizures.

This chain connects TRBV7-9 to TRBJ2-7; D not certain. V was shortened by 1 base and J by 3 bases, with 7 bases between the two germline ends. There are 13 residues in the CDR3. The germline V gene encodes CDR1 SEHNR and CDR2 FQNEAQ (reference sequence). The CDR3 loop is CASSLGRLYEQYF. The CDR3 nucleotides read TGTGCCAGCAGCTTAGGCCGCCTCTACGAGCAGTACTTC.

This rearrangement joins TRBV10-3 to TRBJ2-7; D gene ambiguous. Germline CDR1 and CDR2: ENHRY and SYGVKD. Trimming shortened V by 6 bases and J by 3 bases, and 12 bases separated the two germline ends. The CDR3 spans 13 residues. The CDR3 is CAIRPGQSYEQYF. CDR3 coding DNA: TGTGCCATCAGACCGGGTCAAAGCTACGAGCAGTACTTC.

V is TRBV6-5 and J is TRBJ1-4; weak D call: TRBD1 (5 bases). Germline CDR1 and CDR2: MNHEY and SVGAGI. The CDR3 sequence is 13 residues long. Between the trimmed V and J ends, which lost 7 bases and 8 bases, there was a span of 14 bases. The CDR3 nucleotides are TGTGCCAGCAATCAGGGCTTAGAGGAAAAACTGTTTTTT. This codes for CASNQGLEEKLFF.

The V and J genes are TRBV4-2 and TRBJ2-5, with 11 nucleotides matching TRBD2. J lost 3 bases, V lost 3 bases, and 3 bases had no gene match. The germline V gene has CDR1 LGHNA and CDR2 YNFKEQ. The CDR3 loop spans 15 amino acids. CDR3 loop: CASSQGTSGKETQYF. CDR3 bases: TGTGCCAGCAGCCAGGGGACTAGCGGAAAAGAGACCCAGTACTTC.

A single count supports this clone. The DNA of the CDR3 is TGTGCCAGCAGACAGGGCACTGAAGCTTTCTTT. It codes for CASRQGTEAFF. The chain uses TRBV19 and TRBJ1-1; 7 bases agree with TRBD1. V trimming: 9 bases; J trimming: 4 bases; junction bases outside the gene matches: 2. This CDR3 is built from 11 residues. CDR1 LNHDA and CDR2 SQIVND come from the germline V gene (reference sequence).

The chain links TRBV7-2 to TRBJ1-1; D gene ambiguous. The CDR3 spans 13 residues. The V gene's germline CDR1 is SGHTA and CDR2 FQGNSA. V lost 5 bases to trimming and J lost 1 base, with 8 bases between them. CDR3 bases: TGTGCCAGCAGCCCACGACAGAACACTGAAGCTTTCTTT. Its translation: CASSPRQNTEAFF.

The rearrangement links TRBV9 to TRBJ1-3, with D uncertain. The CDR3 has 14 residues. Germline V gene data show CDR1 as SGDLS and CDR2 as YYNGEE. Deletions cut 0 bases from V and 3 bases from J, with 7 bases between. The CDR3 DNA sequence: TGTGCCAGCAGCGTAGCCAGTCGTGGAAACACCATATATTTT. Translation gives CASSVASRGNTIYF.

The rearrangement links TRBV13 to TRBJ2-5; a weak D match, TRBD1 (5 bases). CDR3 length: 16 residues. The germline V gene encodes CDR1 PRHDT and CDR2 FYEKMQ (reference sequence). Trimming removed 0 bases from V and 1 base from J, with 12 bases in between. The CDR3 reads CASSLGLGQGQETQYF. CDR3 nucleotide sequence: TGTGCCAGCAGCTTAGGCCTCGGGCAGGGCCAAGAGACCCAGTACTTC.

The genes are TRBV24-1 and TRBJ1-5; D remains ambiguous. CDR3 length: 14 amino acids. Germline values: CDR1 KGHDR, CDR2 SFDVKD. Trimming removed 1 base at V and 2 bases at J, with 5 bases between. CDR3 nucleotides: TGTGCCACCAGTGATTTCCGGGGCAATCAGCCCCAGCATTTT. Translated, it gives CATSDFRGNQPQHF.

The CDR3 nucleotides read TGTGCCAGCAGCCAAGGAGGCAATCAGCCCCAGCATTTT. Protein product: CASSQGGNQPQHF. The chain is built from TRBV3-1 (or the pseudogene TRBV3-2) and TRBJ1-5; the D is unclear. The CDR3 is 13 residues long. V shed 1 base and J shed 2 bases, with 3 bases lying between them. Per germline, CDR1 LGHDT and CDR2 YNNKEL (reference sequence).

V usage is TRBV18 and J usage is TRBJ1-5; 11 bases are a match to TRBD1. Germline CDR1 KGHSH, CDR2 LQKENI. Trimming at V came to 7 bases and at J to 0 bases, leaving 20 bases not matched to a gene. CDR3 size: 21 residues. The DNA of the CDR3 is TGTGCCAGCTTGGACAGGGGGCGAACTAAGGGGAAAGCTTATAGCAATCAGCCCCAGCATTTT. Protein: CASLDRGRTKGKAYSNQPQHF.

The rearrangement uses TRBV5-1 and TRBJ2-5, with TRBD2 as a possible D gene (5 bases). There are 14 residues in the CDR3. CDR1 and CDR2 from the germline V gene are SGHRS and YFSETQ. V lost 4 bases and J lost 2, with 12 bases in between. The CDR3 DNA reads as TGCGCCAGCAGCCCCCTCGGAGGACAAGAGACCCAGTACTTC. Its translation: CASSPLGGQETQYF.

This chain joins TRBV11-3 and TRBJ1-1; no clear D. The CDR3 is made up of 15 amino acids. V was cut by 1 base and J by 4 bases, with 13 bases left in between. Germline CDR1 is SGHNT and CDR2 is YENEEA. The chain's CDR3 is CASSLGPGPVTEAFF. DNA of the CDR3: TGTGCCAGCAGCTTAGGGCCTGGGCCGGTCACTGAAGCTTTCTTT.

This sequence joins TRBV15 and TRBJ2-1, with 7 bases aligning to TRBD1. V lost 1 base, J lost 12 bases, and 12 bases stayed unmatched. CDR1 and CDR2 from the germline V gene are LNHNV and YYDKDF (reference sequence). CDR3 length: 15 amino acids. The CDR3 coding sequence is TGTGCCACCAGCAGAGTAGTGGCGGACAGGTTTGGGCAGTTCTTC. Protein: CATSRVVADRFGQFF.

V is TRBV29-1 and J is TRBJ2-7, with D maybe TRBD2 (5 bases). The V gene's germline CDR1 is SQVTM and CDR2 ANQGSEA. Trimming took 2 bases from V and 7 from J, leaving 24 bases between them. The CDR3 loop spans 16 amino acids. For the CDR3, the DNA is TGCAGCGTTGAATTCCCGGGGATGGGCGAGGCATGGGAGCAGTACTTC. As protein: CSVEFPGMGEAWEQYF.

The chain couples TRBV24-1 to TRBJ2-2; the match to TRBD2 covers 13 bases. The V gene end was trimmed by 7 bases and the J gene end by 6 bases; junction bases not matched to a gene: 4. This CDR3 has 15 amino acids. CDR1 is KGHDR, CDR2 SFDVKD, per germline. The CDR3: CATSTTSGRAGELFF. As DNA, the CDR3 is TGTGCCACCAGCACTACTAGCGGGAGGGCCGGGGAGCTGTTTTTT.

The V and J genes are TRBV19 and TRBJ1-2, with D tentatively TRBD1 (6 bases). The CDR3 consists of 14 residues. The germline V and J ends were trimmed by 7 bases and 0 bases, with 12 bases remaining between them. Germline V gives CDR1 LNHDA, CDR2 SQIVND (reference sequence). The CDR3 DNA reads as TGTGCCAGTACCCCGGGACACCCTAACTATGGCTACACCTTC. Its protein product is CASTPGHPNYGYTF.

The chain combines TRBV7-9 with TRBJ1-1; no firm D call. There are 14 residues in the CDR3. Trimming shortened V by 5 bases and J by 3 bases, and 13 bases separated the two germline ends. Germline-derived CDR1 and CDR2 are SEHNR and FQNEAQ (reference sequence). The DNA of the CDR3 is TGTGCCAGCAGCCCGGATGGGGTGTACACTGAAGCTTTCTTT. Protein: CASSPDGVYTEAFF.

The chain has TRBV21-1 and TRBJ1-6; the table's TRBD1 call for D was not verified on the DNA. TRBV21-1 is assigned pseudogene status. CDR3 length: 16 amino acids. CDR3 loop: CASSINGQGRCSPLHF. DNA of the CDR3: TGTGCCAGCAGCATTAACGGACAGGGACGTTGTTCACCCCTCCACTTT.

This chain joins TRBV19 and TRBJ2-2, with D possibly being TRBD2 (5 bases). Germline-derived CDR1 and CDR2 are LNHDA and SQIVND (reference sequence). Trimming stripped 6 bases from V and 8 bases from J, with 19 bases between. This CDR3 has 15 amino acids. The CDR3 DNA sequence: TGTGCCAGTAGGGTGGGGAGTAGTGATCTTGGGGAGCTGTTTTTT. Protein product: CASRVGSSDLGELFF.

This chain joins TRBV18 and TRBJ1-1; no definite D call. Germline V gene lookup returns CDR1 KGHSH and CDR2 LQKENI. The CDR3 has 13 amino acids. V lost 2 bases, J lost 7 bases, and 11 bases lay in between. The chain's CDR3 is CASSPGVGFEAFF. DNA of the CDR3: TGTGCCAGCTCACCAGGGGTGGGCTTTGAAGCTTTCTTT.

This chain joins TRBV5-8 and TRBJ2-2; maybe TRBD1 (7 bases). The CDR3 loop spans 15 amino acids. Trimming shortened V by 5 bases and J by 4 bases, and 15 bases separated the two germline ends. The germline gives CDR1 SGHTS, CDR2 YDEGEE. CDR3 DNA: TGTGCCAGCAGTTTCAGGGGGGTAGGCACCGGGGAGCTGTTTTTT. Amino acids: CASSFRGVGTGELFF. Looking up the rest from reference TRBV5-8 and TRBJ2-2 gives the full variable domain: EAGVTQSPTHLIKTRGQQATLRCSPISGHTSVYWYQQALGLGLQFLLWYDEGEERNRGNFPPRFSGRQFPNYSSELNVNALELEDSALYLCASSFRGVGTGELFFGEGSRLTVL.

J is TRBJ2-1 and V is TRBV27, with TRBD2 identical over 11 bases. CDR1 is MNHEY, CDR2 SMNVEV, per germline (reference sequence). The CDR3 sequence is 16 residues long. V shed 6 bases and J 8 bases; nucleotides not matched to a gene: 12. In nucleotides, the CDR3 is TGTGCCAGCAGGACCTATAGCGGGGGGGCCCTCTATGAGCAGTTCTTC. It is translated as CASRTYSGGALYEQFF.

This chain joins TRBV6-7 and TRBJ2-1, with D perhaps matching TRBD2 (6 bases). TRBV6-7 is marked as an open reading frame, function uncertain. The CDR3 is 15 residues long. Trimming shortened V by 5 bases and J by 4 bases, and 15 bases separated the two germline ends. The CDR3 bases are TGTGCCAGCAGTCCCCCTGGGGGGTTTTACAATGAGCAGTTCTTC. It is translated as CASSPPGGFYNEQFF.

This chain uses TRBV15 with TRBJ2-2; no firm D call. The ends were cut back, 0 bases at V and 6 bases at J, with 5 bases in the middle. CDR1 and CDR2 from the germline V gene are LNHNV and YYDKDF (reference sequence). The CDR3 totals 13 residues. The CDR3 spells CATSRELAGELFF. Here the CDR3 DNA reads TGTGCCACCAGCAGAGAACTCGCCGGGGAGCTGTTTTTT.

The chain recombines TRBV3-1 (or the pseudogene TRBV3-2) with TRBJ1-2; a weak D match, TRBD1 (6 bases). Germline lookup yields CDR1 LGHDT and CDR2 YNNKEL (reference sequence). The V end was cut by 4 bases, the J end by 8 bases, with 20 bases between. The CDR3 loop spans 15 amino acids. The CDR3 sequence is CASSRQATGTGGYTF. CDR3 coding DNA: TGTGCCAGCAGCCGACAGGCAACAGGGACGGGGGGCTACACCTTC.

This clone was observed once. CDR3 sequence: CASSFIVLEAGWDTQYF. CDR3 in DNA: TGTGCCAGCAGTTTTATCGTCCTAGAAGCGGGATGGGATACGCAGTATTTT. The chain uses TRBV28 and TRBJ2-3; 7 bases are a match to TRBD2. Germline CDR1 reads MDHEN; CDR2 reads SYDVKM. The CDR3 sequence is 17 residues long. V was clipped by 3 bases and J by 6 bases; unmatched bases: 15. The whole variable domain, filled in from reference TRBV28 and TRBJ2-3, reads DVKVTQSSRYLVKRTGEKVFLECVQDMDHENMFWYRQDPGLGLRLIYFSYDVKMKEKGDIPEGYSVSREKKERFSLILESASTNQTSMYLCASSFIVLEAGWDTQYFGPGTRLTVL.